Detailed here is one T cell receptor (beta chain). Antigen specificity is unknown. The record originates from a study of T cell responses to AZD1222 COVID-19 vaccine. As for the study in general: The study pooled second doses at about 4 or about 12 weeks. Findings and caveats of the study: Rises in breadth and depth of Spike-specific TCRs came after two AZD1222 doses. Donors, mostly white British, included more females; clonal diversity was possibly underestimated. Repertoire sampling occurred only after the peak T cell response.

Sequencing used immunoSEQ multiplex PCR; TCRdb keeps in-frame clones, though not all of them. Among around 50,000 clones, around 84% were seen once, and the ten largest hold 10%. The input for sequencing was peripheral blood, taken on day 0 of AZD1222 vaccination. This TCR derives from an adult in good health.

The CDR3: CASSRGQNNEQFF. In DNA, the CDR3 is TGTGCCAGCAGTCGTGGACAGAACAATGAGCAGTTCTTC. This rearrangement joins TRBV12-3 or TRBV12-4 to TRBJ2-1; tentatively, D is TRBD1 (6 bases). This CDR3 contains 13 residues. V lost 5 bases, J lost 5 bases, and 10 bases lay in between.